These T cell receptor beta chains were read from a single sample in a study of T cells in Graves' hyperthyroidism and ophthalmopathy. TCRdb called the multiplex PCR reads again in MiXCR, with one record for every CDR3 protein. The table shows some 350,000 distinct CDR3 sequences, with 12% to 15% occurring only once. Sequencing input: blood. The receptors come from a woman in her fifties or sixties with Graves' ophthalmopathy. CDR3s include the opening cysteine and the closing phenylalanine or tryptophan. Fields, in order: V gene, clone size, J gene, D gene, CDR3 DNA, CDR3 protein. D genes are given only for firm matches. Where a row states a size, it is once, few, many or the class of an expanded clone; other rows omit it.

V gene: TRBV5-1
clone size: -
J gene: TRBJ2-2
D gene: -
CDR3 DNA: TGCCCCAGCAGGTCGGGACCCAACACCGGGGAGCTGTTTTTT
CDR3 protein: CPSRSGPNTGELFF

V gene: TRBV4-1
clone size: few
J gene: TRBJ2-1
D gene: -
CDR3 DNA: TGCGCCAGCAGCCAAGAGGCCTTATCCTACAATGAGCAGTTCTTC
CDR3 protein: CASSQEALSYNEQFF

V gene: TRBV19
clone size: few
J gene: TRBJ2-1
D gene: -
CDR3 DNA: TGTGCCAGTACCTCGGTCTTCCTTACAGTCTACAATGAGCAGTTCTTC
CDR3 protein: CASTSVFLTVYNEQFF

V gene: TRBV6-5
clone size: few
J gene: TRBJ2-7
D gene: TRBD2
CDR3 DNA: TGTGCCAGCAGTTACTCGACGTCTGGACTAGCGGGAGGATACGAGCAGTACTTC
CDR3 protein: CASSYSTSGLAGGYEQYF

V gene: TRBV5-4
clone size: many
J gene: TRBJ1-2
D gene: -
CDR3 DNA: TGTGCCAGCAGCTTGGACAGTTGGTATGGCTACACCTTC
CDR3 protein: CASSLDSWYGYTF

V gene: TRBV2
clone size: many
J gene: TRBJ1-2
D gene: -
CDR3 DNA: TGTGCCAGCAGTGAATTGGGGACTTTTAACTATGGCTACACCTTC
CDR3 protein: CASSELGTFNYGYTF

V gene: TRBV11-2
clone size: few
J gene: TRBJ1-1
D gene: -
CDR3 DNA: TGTGCCAGCAGCTTGATGGGGCGGGAAGCTTTCTTT
CDR3 protein: CASSLMGREAFF

V gene: TRBV20-1
clone size: many
J gene: TRBJ2-3
D gene: -
CDR3 DNA: TGCAGTGCTAGTGGGACGGTCAATGCAGCGCAGTATTTT
CDR3 protein: CSASGTVNAAQYF

V gene: TRBV19
clone size: -
J gene: TRBJ2-7
D gene: -
CDR3 DNA: TGTGCCAGAGGACCCCACGAGCAGTACTTC
CDR3 protein: CARGPHEQYF

V gene: TRBV27
clone size: -
J gene: TRBJ2-1
D gene: TRBD2
CDR3 DNA: TGTGCCAAAAGCACCGCCCGGGGACTAGCGCTTCCCCTCCCCTACAATGAGCAGTTCTTC
CDR3 protein: CAKSTARGLALPLPYNEQFF

V gene: TRBV28
clone size: many
J gene: TRBJ2-7
D gene: -
CDR3 DNA: TGTGCCAGCAGTGACGTGGGGGGACACGAGCAGTACTTC
CDR3 protein: CASSDVGGHEQYF

V gene: TRBV6-1
clone size: many
J gene: TRBJ2-7
D gene: -
CDR3 DNA: TGTGCCAGCAGAAGCGGACGGGCCGAGCAGTACTTC
CDR3 protein: CASRSGRAEQYF

V gene: TRBV25-1
clone size: -
J gene: TRBJ1-2
D gene: TRBD1
CDR3 DNA: TGTGCCAGCAGTGATCCCCGCTTGACAGGGGGGTCCTATGGCTACACCTTC
CDR3 protein: CASSDPRLTGGSYGYTF

V gene: TRBV5-5
clone size: few
J gene: TRBJ1-6
D gene: -
CDR3 DNA: TGTGCCAGCAGCCTCTTACAGGGAGGTAATTCACCCCTCCACTTT
CDR3 protein: CASSLLQGGNSPLHF

V gene: TRBV20-1
clone size: -
J gene: TRBJ2-3
D gene: TRBD1
CDR3 DNA: TGCAGTGCCCCTCGGACAGGGGGAGATACGCAGTATTTT
CDR3 protein: CSAPRTGGDTQYF

V gene: TRBV30
clone size: many
J gene: TRBJ2-5
D gene: TRBD1
CDR3 DNA: TGTGCCTGGAGTGCACTACCGGGACAGAGAGGGCCAGAGACCCAGTACTTC
CDR3 protein: CAWSALPGQRGPETQYF

V gene: TRBV30
clone size: many
J gene: TRBJ2-3
D gene: -
CDR3 DNA: TGTGCCTGGGGGGGTCACGCTTCGATGCAGTATTTT
CDR3 protein: CAWGGHASMQYF

V gene: TRBV27
clone size: many
J gene: TRBJ1-1
D gene: -
CDR3 DNA: TGTGCCAGCAGTGAAGGGGACATGACCACTGAAGCTTTCTTT
CDR3 protein: CASSEGDMTTEAFF

V gene: TRBV7-2
clone size: many
J gene: TRBJ2-1
D gene: -
CDR3 DNA: TGTGCCAGCAGCTTAGCAGGTGTAGGGGTCTACAATGAGCAGTTCTTC
CDR3 protein: CASSLAGVGVYNEQFF

V gene: TRBV7-3
clone size: -
J gene: TRBJ2-3
D gene: -
CDR3 DNA: TGTGCCAGCAGCTTATTGCCCACAGATACGCAGTATTTT
CDR3 protein: CASSLLPTDTQYF

V gene: TRBV2
clone size: many
J gene: TRBJ2-3
D gene: -
CDR3 DNA: TGTGCCAGCAGTGTCGGGGGCACAGATACGCAGTATTTT
CDR3 protein: CASSVGGTDTQYF

V gene: TRBV28
clone size: few
J gene: TRBJ2-2
D gene: -
CDR3 DNA: TGTGCCAGCAGTTTCCTTGTGACCGGGGAGCTGTTTTTT
CDR3 protein: CASSFLVTGELFF

V gene: TRBV27
clone size: few
J gene: TRBJ2-2
D gene: -
CDR3 DNA: TGTGCCAGCAGCCCACAGGGGGGGTGGAACACCGGGGAGCTGTTTTTT
CDR3 protein: CASSPQGGWNTGELFF

V gene: TRBV6-1
clone size: -
J gene: TRBJ2-4
D gene: TRBD2
CDR3 DNA: TGTGCCAGCACCCCCTCGGGGGGAGTAAACATTCAGTGCTTC
CDR3 protein: CASTPSGGVNIQCF

V gene: TRBV28
clone size: -
J gene: TRBJ2-7
D gene: -
CDR3 DNA: TGTGCCAGCAGGATACGTGGGACACTTTCCTACGAGCAGTACTTC
CDR3 protein: CASRIRGTLSYEQYF

V gene: TRBV6-1
clone size: -
J gene: TRBJ2-1
D gene: TRBD1
CDR3 DNA: TGTGCCAGCACCGTACAGGGGGCCAACAATGAGCAGTTCTTC
CDR3 protein: CASTVQGANNEQFF

V gene: TRBV11-2
clone size: many
J gene: TRBJ2-1
D gene: TRBD2
CDR3 DNA: TGTGCCAGCAGCCCTCCCTCGGGAGGGGACAATGAGCAGTTCTTC
CDR3 protein: CASSPPSGGDNEQFF

V gene: TRBV27
clone size: many
J gene: TRBJ2-7
D gene: -
CDR3 DNA: TGTGCCAGCAGTTTAGGAGGGGCCCCCTACGAGCAGTACTTC
CDR3 protein: CASSLGGAPYEQYF

V gene: TRBV9
clone size: -
J gene: TRBJ1-1
D gene: TRBD1
CDR3 DNA: TGTGCCAGCAGCGCCGCAGGGGGGCTCAGGACTGGAGCTTTCTTT
CDR3 protein: CASSAAGGLRTGAFF